This T cell receptor (beta chain) was obtained from a study of T-cell reconstitution after alpha-beta-depleted transplantation in children (dated by TCRdb to 2016 to 2017). General notes on the study: Using TCR repertoire profiling, the study followed T-cell immune reconstitution in a quantitative way in children after TCRalphabeta/CD19-depleted allogeneic hematopoietic cell transplantation.

Notes on this clonotype: Its antigen specificity is not known. No base-level quality is on record; no much larger clone is a single base apart.

The germline V gene provides CDR1 SQVTM and CDR2 ANQGSEA. The junction shows trimming of 4 bases on V and 7 bases on J, and the gene matches do not reach 9 bases of it. From cysteine to phenylalanine, the CDR3 is 14 amino acids long. The kept DNA is CDR3 alone, 42 bases in frame from the first base. Library preparation was by PCR. Sequenced using an Illumina HiSeq 2500. TCR library preparation used molecular barcoding, with unique molecular identifiers applied to normalize quantification of the TCRbeta repertoire. TCRdb reanalyzed the raw reads on its own, using fastp at Q25 for trimming and MiXCR for clone calling, and kept in-frame beta chains. Each CDR3 protein appears once, grouped with its most common genes and DNA. In this sample the table shows about 600,000 distinct CDR3 sequences, 10% to 13% of which occur a single time. Of the sample, about 4% is held by the ten largest clones.

This TCR was sampled from a human donor who donated a stem cell graft to a child with acute myeloid leukemia. Here the sequenced sample was PBMCs from the stem cell graft donor, taken from the stem cell graft. This chain joins TRBV29-1 to TRBJ2-1; the junction holds 8 bases that match TRBD1. The nucleotide sequence is given as TGCAGCGTTGTAGGGCAGGGGGCTGGGAATGAGCAGTTCTTC. Its amino acids are CSVVGQGAGNEQFF.